This TCR beta chain came from a study of T cells after yellow fever vaccination (dated by TCRdb to about 2019). About the full investigation: The SMART-Seq v4 Ultra Low Input RNA kit was used to prepare libraries from fractions with low cell numbers. To follow T-cell clones before and after both primary and booster YFV17D yellow fever vaccination, bulk TCR alpha and beta repertoires underwent longitudinal sequencing. Two healthy male donors, one aged 18 to 30 and one aged 30 to 40 years, were included in the cohort. Blood was collected at multiple timepoints before and after primary and secondary immunization, and bulk PBMC replicates and cell subsets were isolated.

The full study reports these points: Most clones expanded after primary vaccination were re-detected after the booster (approximately 95% of CD4 and roughly 85% of CD8), suggesting broad memory maintenance. Because abundant contaminating clonotypes from the bulk population could be contained in FACS-sorted repertoires, computational filtering was required. Only a couple of donors were included in the study, so the extent to which the findings can be generalized is limited. The secondary T-cell response was found to be weaker but faster than the primary response, with a peak reached on day 5 rather than on day 15. A small fraction of clonotypes showed up in both the CD4 and CD8 compartments, probably as a result of convergent recombination.

Counted from cysteine to phenylalanine, this CDR3 has 14 amino acids. Of all the DNA, just the CDR3 is kept, 42 bases in frame from base 1. The germline V gene supplies CDR1 SGDLS and CDR2 YYNGEE. At the junction V is shortened by 2 bases and J by 3 bases, with 8 bases in between. The intended sense of this specimen's treatment or condition label: live attenuated yellow fever vaccine strain. At each blood-draw timepoint, two biological replicates of bulk PBMCs were collected. PBMCs were isolated from peripheral blood using a standard Ficoll-Paque protocol. TriZol was used to extract RNA from bulk PBMCs, CD4 and CD8 fractions, and dextramer-positive and dextramer-negative fractions. TCR cDNA was synthesized by 5'RACE template switching, which introduced a universal primer site and unique molecular identifiers. Priming for cDNA synthesis came from both the TCR alpha and TCR beta constant segments. Two PCR steps were used to amplify libraries, with sample barcodes and sequencing adapters being added in the second step. Sequencing of libraries was done on Illumina HiSeq 2500 (2x100 bp) or NovaSeq (2x150 bp). The source study handled its data this way. MIGEC handled demultiplexing of reads and collapsing into UMI consensus sequences, while MiXCR performed V(D)J alignment. Using edgeR on replicate PBMC samples, clonotypes were called vaccine-responding if FDR was below 0.01 and the log2 fold change was above 5 up to day 15. CD4 or CD8 identity was assigned to each bulk clonotype according to whether the clonotype was present at higher abundance in the sequenced CD4 repertoire or the sequenced CD8 repertoire. TCRdb handled the public reads itself, with Q25 trimming in fastp and clone calling in MiXCR, and kept productive beta chains. When rows share a CDR3 protein, they turn into one entry using the most common DNA and genes. TCRdb's processing, not the study's, gives the V and J calls here. This sample has around 530,000 distinct CDR3 sequences in its table, and approximately 16% of those were observed once. Roughly 17% of the sample is taken by the ten largest.

This clonotype was seen more than once but under ten times. What antigen it recognizes has not been identified. Base qualities are missing; no much larger clone stands one base away. The clonotype was recovered from a man between 18 and 35 years old who received the YFV17D yellow fever vaccine. The chain couples TRBV9 to TRBJ1-4; the D gene is unclear. Here the sequenced sample was PBMCs, taken about 5 days after the first yellow fever vaccination. CDR3 region: CASSVRSSNEKLFF. The DNA is as follows: TGTGCCAGCAGCGTCCGATCCTCTAATGAAAAACTGTTTTTT.